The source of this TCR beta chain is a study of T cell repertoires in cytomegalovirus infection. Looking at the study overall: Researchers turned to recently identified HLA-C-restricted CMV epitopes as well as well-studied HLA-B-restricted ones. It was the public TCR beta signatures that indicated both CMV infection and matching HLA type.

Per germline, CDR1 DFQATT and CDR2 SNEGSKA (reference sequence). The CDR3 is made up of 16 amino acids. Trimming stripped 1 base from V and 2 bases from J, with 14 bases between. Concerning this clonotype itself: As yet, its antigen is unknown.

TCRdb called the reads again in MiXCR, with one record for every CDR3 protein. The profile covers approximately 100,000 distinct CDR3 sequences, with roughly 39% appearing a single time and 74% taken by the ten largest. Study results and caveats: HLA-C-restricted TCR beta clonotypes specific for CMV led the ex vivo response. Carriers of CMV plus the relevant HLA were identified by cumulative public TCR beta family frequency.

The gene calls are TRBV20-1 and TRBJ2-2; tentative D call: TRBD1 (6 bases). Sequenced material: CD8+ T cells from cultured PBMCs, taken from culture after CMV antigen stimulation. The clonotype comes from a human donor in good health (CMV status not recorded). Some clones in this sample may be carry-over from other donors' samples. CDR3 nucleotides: TGCAGTGCTAGAGCCCCCTTGACAGGCAACACCGGGGAGCTGTTTTTT. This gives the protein CSARAPLTGNTGELFF.